Listed below are T cell receptor beta chains from one sample, sequenced in a study of CD8 T cells in ankylosing spondylitis. Each CDR3 protein is one row after TCRdb ran MiXCR on the 5' RACE reads. The sample has around 250,000 distinct CDR3 sequences; over 15% are singletons. The sample taken for sequencing was blood, either unsorted or a sorted T cell fraction (not recorded which). These receptors were collected from a male donor with ankylosing spondylitis or in good health (not recorded which). Each CDR3 is given with its conserved first and last residue. D genes are given only for firm matches. Size values are once, few and many counts, or a class for expanded clones, and some rows have none.

>few|TRBJ2-1|-|TRBV4-1
TGCGCCAGCAGCCAAGGGAGGGGGGCGCCTCCAAACAATGAGCAGTTCTTC
CASSQGRGAPPNNEQFF
>-|TRBJ2-7|TRBD1|TRBV4-3
TGCGCCAGCAGCCAAGGCACAGGGGTTGAGGACGAGCAGTACTTC
CASSQGTGVEDEQYF
>many|TRBJ2-1|-|TRBV12-1
TGTGCCAGCTCTCCTCACGGGAGTAACAATGAGCAGTTCTTC
CASSPHGSNNEQFF
>-|TRBJ2-1|TRBD2|TRBV29-1
TGCAGCGTTACCGGGACTAGCGGGACTAATGAGCAGTTCTTC
CSVTGTSGTNEQFF
>few|TRBJ2-1|TRBD2|TRBV29-1
TGCAGCGTTGAACTTCCGGGACTAGGGTCCTACAATGAGCAGTTCTTC
CSVELPGLGSYNEQFF
>many|TRBJ2-2|TRBD2|TRBV9
TGTGCCAGCAGCGCCAGACTAGCGGGTGCGAACACCGGGGAGCTGTTTTTT
CASSARLAGANTGELFF
>many|TRBJ2-1|-|TRBV5-1
TGCGCCAGCAGCTTTTACAACAATGAGCAGTTCTTC
CASSFYNNEQFF
>-|TRBJ2-7|TRBD1|TRBV4-3
TGCGCCAGCAGCCAAGATCCGGGGACAGGGTCCTACTACGAGCAGTACTTC
CASSQDPGTGSYYEQYF
>few|TRBJ2-7|TRBD2|TRBV9
TGTGCCAGCAGCGTAGCGCAGAGCGGGAGAGTGTACGAGCAGTACTTC
CASSVAQSGRVYEQYF
>few|TRBJ2-1|TRBD2|TRBV20-1
TGCAGTGCTAGGCTTAGCGGGAGGGGCTACAATGAGCAGTTCTTC
CSARLSGRGYNEQFF